This TCR beta chain was recovered during a study of T-cell reconstitution after alpha-beta-depleted transplantation in children. Researchers prepared the TCRbeta library using unique molecular identifiers, the study reports. TCRdb used MiXCR to reprocess the PCR reads, holding one entry per CDR3 protein. The sample lists some 75,000 distinct CDR3 sequences; about 7% were seen once. Ten or more counts support this clonotype. Trimming cost V 4 bases and J 3 bases, with 5 bases left between them. CDR3 size: 11 residues. Germline V gene sequence: CDR1 SGHRS, CDR2 YFSETQ. The chain couples TRBV5-1 to TRBJ2-7, with D uncertain. This TCR was recovered from a human donor who donated a stem cell graft to a child with acute lymphoblastic leukemia. The sample was PBMCs from the stem cell graft donor, taken from the stem cell graft. CDR3 in amino acids: CASSHDYEQYF. DNA for the CDR3: TGCGCCAGCAGCCACGACTACGAGCAGTACTTC.